These T cell receptor beta chains were read from a single sample in a study of T-cell reconstitution after alpha-beta-depleted transplantation in children. Using its own MiXCR run on the PCR reads, TCRdb lists one record per CDR3 protein. This table has 500,000 to 600,000 distinct CDR3 sequences, about 30% appearing once. Sequencing used PBMCs from the stem cell graft donor, obtained from the stem cell graft. The receptors derive from a human donor who donated a stem cell graft to a child with aplastic anemia. The CDR3 runs from the conserved cysteine through the conserved F or W. The D gene is left open where the match is weak. Size tells how often a clone was seen (once, few, many) or the class of an expanded clone, and some rows leave it out.

d_call: -
j_call: TRBJ1-5
clone_size: few
v_call: TRBV5-1
cdr3_aa: CASSVGGTRNQPQHF
cdr3_nt: TGCGCCAGCAGCGTCGGAGGGACACGCAATCAGCCCCAGCATTTT

d_call: -
j_call: TRBJ1-1
clone_size: -
v_call: TRBV19
cdr3_aa: CAVGWTEAFF
cdr3_nt: TGTGCCGTGGGCTGGACTGAAGCTTTCTTT

d_call: -
j_call: TRBJ2-3
clone_size: -
v_call: TRBV5-6
cdr3_aa: CASSLYGSRGDTQYF
cdr3_nt: TGTGCCAGCAGCTTGTACGGCTCTAGGGGAGATACGCAGTATTTT

d_call: TRBD2
j_call: TRBJ2-3
clone_size: -
v_call: TRBV5-6
cdr3_aa: CASSPTSGRVDTQYF
cdr3_nt: TGTGCCAGCAGCCCGACTAGCGGGAGGGTAGATACGCAGTATTTT

d_call: -
j_call: TRBJ1-4
clone_size: -
v_call: TRBV7-6
cdr3_aa: CASSLARPGTEKLFF
cdr3_nt: TGTGCCAGCAGCTTAGCCCGTCCCGGGACTGAAAAACTGTTTTTT

d_call: -
j_call: TRBJ2-2
clone_size: -
v_call: TRBV20-1
cdr3_aa: CSALDSRRNTGELFF
cdr3_nt: TGCAGTGCCCTGGACTCTCGGCGGAACACCGGGGAGCTGTTTTTC

d_call: -
j_call: TRBJ2-4
clone_size: -
v_call: TRBV2
cdr3_aa: CASRPRDSYLAKNIQYF
cdr3_nt: TGTGCCAGCAGGCCCCGGGACTCCTATCTAGCCAAAAACATTCAGTACTTC

d_call: -
j_call: TRBJ2-5
clone_size: few
v_call: TRBV15
cdr3_aa: CATSRGRDPGETQYF
cdr3_nt: TGTGCCACCAGCCGCGGGCGGGATCCTGGCGAGACCCAGTACTTC

d_call: TRBD2
j_call: TRBJ2-1
clone_size: few
v_call: TRBV30
cdr3_aa: CALLAVGDGEQFF
cdr3_nt: TGTGCCCTTCTAGCGGTGGGGGATGGTGAGCAGTTCTTC

d_call: -
j_call: TRBJ1-2
clone_size: few
v_call: TRBV29-1
cdr3_aa: CSAAFRGSGYTF
cdr3_nt: TGCAGCGCCGCTTTCCGGGGGTCTGGCTACACCTTC

d_call: -
j_call: TRBJ2-2
clone_size: -
v_call: TRBV21-1
cdr3_aa: CATELRTGLSNTGELFF
cdr3_nt: TGTGCCACCGAACTCCGGACAGGCCTTTCGAACACCGGGGAGCTGTTTTTT

d_call: TRBD2
j_call: TRBJ2-7
clone_size: -
v_call: TRBV5-1
cdr3_aa: CASSLALNSGRAWDEQYF
cdr3_nt: TGCGCCAGCAGCTTGGCCTTGAATAGCGGGAGGGCCTGGGACGAGCAGTACTTC

d_call: TRBD2
j_call: TRBJ2-7
clone_size: -
v_call: TRBV30
cdr3_aa: CAWEKISGRIDYEQYF
cdr3_nt: TGTGCCTGGGAAAAGATTAGCGGGAGGATCGACTACGAGCAGTACTTC

d_call: TRBD1
j_call: TRBJ1-2
clone_size: few
v_call: TRBV11-2
cdr3_aa: CASSPIRDSNYGYTF
cdr3_nt: TGTGCCAGCAGCCCTATCCGGGACAGCAACTATGGCTACACCTTC

d_call: TRBD2
j_call: TRBJ2-3
clone_size: -
v_call: TRBV4-2
cdr3_aa: CASSHTGTTSTDTQYF
cdr3_nt: TGTGCCAGCAGCCATACCGGGACTACTAGCACAGATACGCAGTATTTT

d_call: -
j_call: TRBJ2-5
clone_size: -
v_call: TRBV27
cdr3_aa: CASSHHPQAETQYF
cdr3_nt: TGTGCCAGCAGCCACCACCCTCAGGCGGAGACCCAGTACTTC

d_call: -
j_call: TRBJ1-5
clone_size: -
v_call: TRBV15
cdr3_aa: CATSRDGTGYQPQHF
cdr3_nt: TGTGCCACCAGCAGAGATGGGACCGGGTATCAGCCCCAGCATTTT

d_call: TRBD1
j_call: TRBJ1-1
clone_size: few
v_call: TRBV7-8
cdr3_aa: CASSPRRDRGEAFF
cdr3_nt: TGTGCCAGCAGCCCCCGCCGGGACAGGGGTGAAGCTTTCTTT

d_call: -
j_call: TRBJ2-5
clone_size: -
v_call: TRBV12-5
cdr3_aa: CASGPGPQETQYF
cdr3_nt: TGTGCTAGTGGCCCGGGACCTCAAGAGACCCAGTACTTC

d_call: TRBD1
j_call: TRBJ2-1
clone_size: -
v_call: TRBV29-1
cdr3_aa: CSSGQGVVNEQFF
cdr3_nt: TGCAGCTCGGGACAGGGGGTGGTCAATGAGCAGTTCTTC

d_call: -
j_call: TRBJ2-5
clone_size: few
v_call: TRBV5-1
cdr3_aa: CASSPNPRGLQETQYF
cdr3_nt: TGCGCCAGCAGCCCAAACCCGCGAGGGCTCCAAGAGACCCAGTACTTC

d_call: -
j_call: TRBJ1-5
clone_size: few
v_call: TRBV7-2
cdr3_aa: CASSLQVWNQPQHF
cdr3_nt: TGTGCTAGCAGCTTACAAGTTTGGAATCAGCCCCAGCATTTT

d_call: TRBD2
j_call: TRBJ2-1
clone_size: -
v_call: TRBV20-1
cdr3_aa: CSAPGLAGGNEQFF
cdr3_nt: TGCAGTGCTCCGGGACTAGCGGGAGGGAATGAGCAGTTCTTC

d_call: TRBD1
j_call: TRBJ2-7
clone_size: -
v_call: TRBV6-5
cdr3_aa: CASRLGQGASYEQYF
cdr3_nt: TGTGCCAGCAGACTCGGACAGGGGGCGTCCTACGAGCAGTACTTC

d_call: -
j_call: TRBJ2-1
clone_size: few
v_call: TRBV7-9
cdr3_aa: CASSLGGADEQFF
cdr3_nt: TGTGCCAGCAGCTTAGGGGGTGCAGATGAGCAGTTCTTC

d_call: -
j_call: TRBJ2-5
clone_size: few
v_call: TRBV5-1
cdr3_aa: CASFVWSGSETQYF
cdr3_nt: TGCGCCAGCTTTGTATGGTCTGGGAGTGAGACCCAGTACTTC

d_call: TRBD1
j_call: TRBJ2-1
clone_size: few
v_call: TRBV24-1
cdr3_aa: CATSDLGTGGYNEQFF
cdr3_nt: TGTGCCACCAGTGATCTCGGGACAGGTGGCTACAATGAGCAGTTCTTC

d_call: TRBD1
j_call: TRBJ2-7
clone_size: few
v_call: TRBV20-1
cdr3_aa: CSARVGDRTYEQYF
cdr3_nt: TGCAGTGCTAGAGTCGGGGACAGAACCTACGAGCAGTACTTC

d_call: TRBD2
j_call: TRBJ2-1
clone_size: -
v_call: TRBV12-3/TRBV12-4
cdr3_aa: CTSSRRTSGRIGRYNEQFF
cdr3_nt: TGTACCAGCAGTCGACGGACTAGCGGGAGGATCGGGCGCTACAATGAGCAGTTCTTC

d_call: TRBD1
j_call: TRBJ2-3
clone_size: -
v_call: TRBV7-9
cdr3_aa: CASSSGTGAYSYDTQYF
cdr3_nt: TGTGCCAGCAGCTCGGGTACAGGGGCCTACTCCTACGATACGCAGTATTTT

d_call: -
j_call: TRBJ1-1
clone_size: few
v_call: TRBV6-1
cdr3_aa: CASSEDASPNTEAFF
cdr3_nt: TGTGCCAGCAGTGAGGACGCCAGCCCGAACACTGAAGCTTTCTTT

d_call: TRBD1
j_call: TRBJ1-6
clone_size: few
v_call: TRBV19
cdr3_aa: CASSDRGGESPLHF
cdr3_nt: TGTGCCAGTAGCGACAGGGGAGGGGAATCACCCCTCCACTTT

d_call: -
j_call: TRBJ2-3
clone_size: few
v_call: TRBV4-3
cdr3_aa: CASSQAKGGDTQYF
cdr3_nt: TGCGCCAGCAGCCAAGCAAAGGGGGGGGATACGCAGTATTTT

d_call: TRBD2
j_call: TRBJ2-1
clone_size: few
v_call: TRBV12-3/TRBV12-4
cdr3_aa: CASSRSGTIYNEQFF
cdr3_nt: TGTGCCAGCAGTAGATCCGGGACTATCTACAATGAGCAGTTCTTC

d_call: TRBD2
j_call: TRBJ2-7
clone_size: -
v_call: TRBV6-2/TRBV6-3
cdr3_aa: CASSLTYSGRAGYEQYF
cdr3_nt: TGTGCCAGCTCCTTAACCTATAGCGGGAGGGCCGGGTACGAGCAGTACTTC

d_call: -
j_call: TRBJ1-4
clone_size: -
v_call: TRBV20-1
cdr3_aa: CSARGDSRNEKLFF
cdr3_nt: TGCAGTGCTAGAGGGGACTCCAGAAATGAAAAACTGTTTTTT

d_call: -
j_call: TRBJ2-5
clone_size: many
v_call: TRBV29-1
cdr3_aa: CSVEPHPETQYF
cdr3_nt: TGCAGCGTTGAACCTCACCCAGAGACCCAGTACTTC

d_call: -
j_call: TRBJ2-1
clone_size: few
v_call: TRBV7-2
cdr3_aa: CASSLSQGHYNEQFF
cdr3_nt: TGTGCCAGCAGCTTAAGCCAGGGACACTACAATGAGCAGTTCTTC

d_call: -
j_call: TRBJ1-1
clone_size: few
v_call: TRBV4-1
cdr3_aa: CASSQRAENTEAFF
cdr3_nt: TGCGCCAGCAGCCAGAGAGCGGAGAACACTGAAGCTTTCTTT

d_call: -
j_call: TRBJ2-7
clone_size: -
v_call: TRBV28
cdr3_aa: CASSFQPGLRGAYEQYF
cdr3_nt: TGTGCCAGCAGTTTTCAGCCCGGTCTCCGAGGGGCATACGAGCAGTACTTC

d_call: TRBD2
j_call: TRBJ2-3
clone_size: few
v_call: TRBV6-2/TRBV6-3
cdr3_aa: CASSYYLAGDRGTDTQYF
cdr3_nt: TGTGCCAGCAGTTACTATCTAGCGGGAGACCGTGGCACAGATACGCAGTATTTT

d_call: -
j_call: TRBJ1-5
clone_size: few
v_call: TRBV6-1
cdr3_aa: CASSESQNQPQHF
cdr3_nt: TGTGCCAGCAGTGAGTCCCAGAATCAGCCCCAGCATTTT

d_call: -
j_call: TRBJ1-5
clone_size: -
v_call: TRBV12-3/TRBV12-4
cdr3_aa: CASSLAAGGSQPQHF
cdr3_nt: TGTGCCAGCAGTTTAGCGGCAGGAGGGAGTCAGCCCCAGCATTTT

d_call: TRBD1
j_call: TRBJ2-1
clone_size: -
v_call: TRBV6-2/TRBV6-3
cdr3_aa: CASRSSLGTGPSNEQFF
cdr3_nt: TGTGCCAGCAGATCCTCTCTCGGGACAGGTCCCAGTAATGAGCAGTTCTTC

d_call: TRBD1
j_call: TRBJ2-1
clone_size: few
v_call: TRBV20-1
cdr3_aa: CSARVTGTLYNEQFF
cdr3_nt: TGCAGTGCTAGAGTGACAGGGACCCTCTACAATGAGCAGTTCTTC

d_call: -
j_call: TRBJ2-1
clone_size: -
v_call: TRBV7-9
cdr3_aa: CASKPGSGTSYNEQFF
cdr3_nt: TGTGCCAGCAAACCGGGATCCGGGACTTCCTACAATGAGCAGTTCTTC